This T cell receptor beta chain was profiled in a study of T cells after yellow fever vaccination. Broader study findings: Boosting was followed by the reappearance of most primary-vaccination clones (roughly 96% CD4, 70% to 90% CD8).

This clonotype was detected a few times. What it binds is not known. 5'RACE template switching generated TCR cDNA, adding a universal primer site and UMIs. In TCRdb, the 5' RACE reads were re-called with MiXCR into one record per CDR3 protein. The data hold about 73,000 distinct CDR3 sequences, with roughly 7.4% observed a single time. The sample here was CD8+ T cells sorted from PBMCs, taken on the day of the yellow fever booster vaccination. The receptor's source is a man in his thirties or forties who received the YFV17D yellow fever vaccine.

CDR3 coding DNA: TGTGCCAGCAGCTTAGGACAGGGTAACTCCTACGAGCAGTACTTC. Its protein product is CASSLGQGNSYEQYF. This chain uses TRBV7-9 with TRBJ2-7; 7 nucleotides match TRBD1. Germline trimming cut 1 base from V and 0 bases from J; bases unmatched to any gene: 3. The CDR3 is 15 residues long. CDR1 and CDR2 (germline): SEHNR, FQNEAQ (reference sequence).